This T cell receptor (beta chain) derives from a study of CD8 T cells in Susac syndrome. Random hexamers were used to reverse transcribe an amount of roughly 0.5 to 1 ug RNA. Amplification of TCR beta CDR3 across 54 Vbeta and 13 Jbeta was performed with immunoSEQ multiplex PCR. TCRdb processed the immunoSEQ multiplex PCR reads anew with MiXCR; each CDR3 protein has one entry. This table holds roughly 150,000 distinct CDR3 sequences, just under 95% found once. Study results and caveats: The study recognized that its TCR sequencing and HLA analysis covered a relatively small number of individuals.

V was cut by 4 bases and J by 6 bases, with 9 bases left in between. The CDR3 runs 13 residues. CDR1 is SGHTA and CDR2 is FQGTGA in the germline V gene. A note on this clonotype: No antigen is known for it.

The sample was CD4+ T cells from PBMCs. V gene TRBV7-3 combines with J gene TRBJ2-2, with a possible D match to TRBD2 (5 bases). The source of this sequence is a human donor in good health. DNA of the CDR3: TGTGCCAGCAGCTCGGGGTCGGCCGGGGAGCTGTTTTTT. As protein: CASSSGSAGELFF.